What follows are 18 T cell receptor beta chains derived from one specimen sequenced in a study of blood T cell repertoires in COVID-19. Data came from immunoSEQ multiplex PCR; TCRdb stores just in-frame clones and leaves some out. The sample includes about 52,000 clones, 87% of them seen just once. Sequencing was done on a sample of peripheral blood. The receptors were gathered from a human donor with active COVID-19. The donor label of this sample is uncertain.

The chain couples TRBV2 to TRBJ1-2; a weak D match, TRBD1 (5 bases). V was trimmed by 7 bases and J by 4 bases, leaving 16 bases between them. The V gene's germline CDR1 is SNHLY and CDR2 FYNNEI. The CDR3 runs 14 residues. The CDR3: CASNTGAVSYGYTF. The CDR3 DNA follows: TGTGCCAGCAACACTGGGGCCGTATCCTATGGCTACACCTTC.

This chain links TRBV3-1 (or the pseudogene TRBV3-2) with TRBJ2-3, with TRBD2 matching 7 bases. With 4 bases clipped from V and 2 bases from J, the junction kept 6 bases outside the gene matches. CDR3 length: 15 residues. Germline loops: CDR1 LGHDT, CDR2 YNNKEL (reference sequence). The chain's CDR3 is CASSPGGSYTDTQYF. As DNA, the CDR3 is TGTGCCAGCAGCCCCGGGGGGTCGTACACAGATACGCAGTATTTT.

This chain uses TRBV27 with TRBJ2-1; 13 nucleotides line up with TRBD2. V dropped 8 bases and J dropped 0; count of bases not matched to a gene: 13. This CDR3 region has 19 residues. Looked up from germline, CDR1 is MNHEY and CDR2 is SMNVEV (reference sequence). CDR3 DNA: TGTGCCAGCTGCAGAGGGACTAGCGGGGACTCTTACTCCTACAATGAGCAGTTCTTC. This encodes CASCRGTSGDSYSYNEQFF.

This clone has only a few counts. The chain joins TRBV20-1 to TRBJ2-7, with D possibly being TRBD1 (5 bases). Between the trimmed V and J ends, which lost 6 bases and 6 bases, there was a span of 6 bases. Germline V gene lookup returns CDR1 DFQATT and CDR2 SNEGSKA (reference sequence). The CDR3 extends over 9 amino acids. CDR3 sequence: CSAGVEQYF. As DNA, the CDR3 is TGCAGTGCAGGGGTCGAGCAGTACTTC.

In DNA form, the CDR3 reads TGTGCCAGCAGCTTAGTAGGACAGGGGGCTGAGTTGGGTGGCTACACCTTC. As protein: CASSLVGQGAELGGYTF. This chain joins TRBV13 and TRBJ1-2; 11 bases align to TRBD1. The germline gives CDR1 PRHDT, CDR2 FYEKMQ (reference sequence). This CDR3 region has 17 residues. V shed 1 base and J 7 bases; nucleotides not matched to a gene: 11.

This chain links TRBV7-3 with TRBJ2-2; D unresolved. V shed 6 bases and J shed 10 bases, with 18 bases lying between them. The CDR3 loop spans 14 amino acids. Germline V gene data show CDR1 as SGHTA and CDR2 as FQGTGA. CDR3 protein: CASSLSSEAEELFF. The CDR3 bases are TGTGCCAGCAGTCTAAGCAGCGAGGCAGAGGAGCTGTTTTTT.

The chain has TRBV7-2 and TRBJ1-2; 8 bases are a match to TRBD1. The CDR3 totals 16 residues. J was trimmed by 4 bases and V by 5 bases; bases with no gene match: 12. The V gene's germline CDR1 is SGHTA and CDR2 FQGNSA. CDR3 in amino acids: CASSPRGTGGTYGYTF. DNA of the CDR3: TGTGCCAGCAGCCCTAGGGGGACAGGAGGTACCTATGGCTACACCTTC.

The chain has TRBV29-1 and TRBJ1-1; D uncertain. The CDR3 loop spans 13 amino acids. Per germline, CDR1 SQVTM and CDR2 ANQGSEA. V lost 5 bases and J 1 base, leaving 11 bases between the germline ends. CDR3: CSVLAGRNTEAFF. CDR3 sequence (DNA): TGCAGCGTTCTCGCTGGGAGGAACACTGAAGCTTTCTTT.

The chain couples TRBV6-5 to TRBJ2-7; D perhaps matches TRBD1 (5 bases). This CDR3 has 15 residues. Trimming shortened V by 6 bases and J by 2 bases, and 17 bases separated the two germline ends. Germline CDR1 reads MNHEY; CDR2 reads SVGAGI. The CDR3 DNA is TGTGCCAGCAGACCCTATGTGACAGTCACCTACGAGCAGTACTTC. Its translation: CASRPYVTVTYEQYF.

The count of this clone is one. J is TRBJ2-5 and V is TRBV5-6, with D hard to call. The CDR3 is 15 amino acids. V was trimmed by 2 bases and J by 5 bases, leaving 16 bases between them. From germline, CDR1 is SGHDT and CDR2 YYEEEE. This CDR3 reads CASSFRPRGSETQYF. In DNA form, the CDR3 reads TGTGCCAGCAGCTTCCGGCCAAGAGGAAGCGAGACCCAGTACTTC.

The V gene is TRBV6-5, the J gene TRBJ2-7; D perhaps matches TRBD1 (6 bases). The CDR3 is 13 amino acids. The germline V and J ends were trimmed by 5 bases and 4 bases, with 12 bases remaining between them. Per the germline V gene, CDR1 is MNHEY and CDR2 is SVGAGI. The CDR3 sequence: CASSRPQGYEQYF. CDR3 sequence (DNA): TGTGCCAGCAGTCGCCCCCAGGGGTACGAGCAGTACTTC.

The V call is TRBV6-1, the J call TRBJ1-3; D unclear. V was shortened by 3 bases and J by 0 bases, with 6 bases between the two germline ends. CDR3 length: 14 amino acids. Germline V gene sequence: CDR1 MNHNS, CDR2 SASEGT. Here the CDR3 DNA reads TGTGCCAGCAGTGATGTTAGCTCTGGAAACACCATATATTTT. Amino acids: CASSDVSSGNTIYF.

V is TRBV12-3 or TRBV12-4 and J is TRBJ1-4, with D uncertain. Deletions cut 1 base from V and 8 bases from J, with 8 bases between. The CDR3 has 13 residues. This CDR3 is CASSLVAGEKLFF. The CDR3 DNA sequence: TGTGCCAGCAGTTTAGTCGCGGGAGAAAAACTGTTTTTT.

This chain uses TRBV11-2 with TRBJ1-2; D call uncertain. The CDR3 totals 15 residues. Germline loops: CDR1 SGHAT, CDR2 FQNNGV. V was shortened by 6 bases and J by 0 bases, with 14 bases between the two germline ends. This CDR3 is CASRPPGGTNYGYTF. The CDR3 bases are TGTGCCAGCAGGCCCCCCGGCGGCACTAACTATGGCTACACCTTC.

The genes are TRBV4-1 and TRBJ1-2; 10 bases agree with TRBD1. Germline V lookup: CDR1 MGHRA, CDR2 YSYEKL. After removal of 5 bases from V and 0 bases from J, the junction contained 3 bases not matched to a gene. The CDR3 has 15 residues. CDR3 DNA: TGCGCCAGCAGCAATGGACAGGGGGCTAACTATGGCTACACCTTC. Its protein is CASSNGQGANYGYTF.

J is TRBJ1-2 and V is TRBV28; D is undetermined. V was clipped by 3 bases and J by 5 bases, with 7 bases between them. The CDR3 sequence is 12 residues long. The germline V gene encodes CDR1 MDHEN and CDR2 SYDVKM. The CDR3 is CASSFSEYGYTF. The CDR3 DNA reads TGTGCCAGCAGTTTTTCTGAGTATGGCTACACCTTC.

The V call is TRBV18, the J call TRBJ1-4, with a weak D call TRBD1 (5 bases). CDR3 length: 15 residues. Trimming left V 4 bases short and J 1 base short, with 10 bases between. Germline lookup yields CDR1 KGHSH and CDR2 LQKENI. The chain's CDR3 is CASSLRQQTNEKLFF. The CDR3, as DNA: TGTGCCAGCTCACTACGACAGCAAACTAATGAAAAACTGTTTTTT.

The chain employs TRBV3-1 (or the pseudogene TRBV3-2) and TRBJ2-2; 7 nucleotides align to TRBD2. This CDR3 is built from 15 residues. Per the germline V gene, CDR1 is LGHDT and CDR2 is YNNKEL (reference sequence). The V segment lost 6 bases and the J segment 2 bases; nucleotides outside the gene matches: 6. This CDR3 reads CASRTSWPNTGELFF. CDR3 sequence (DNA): TGTGCCAGCAGGACTAGCTGGCCCAACACCGGGGAGCTGTTTTTT.